Below are 27 T cell receptor beta chains sequenced from a single sample in a study of blood T cell repertoires in COVID-19. Here immunoSEQ multiplex PCR was the method, and the copy in TCRdb shows in-frame clones only, minus some. The sample has roughly 440,000 clones, roughly 88% seen once; the top ten hold roughly 13%. The sequencing input was peripheral blood. The receptors shown here come from a woman aged 50 to 60 with COVID-19, enrolled during active disease.

CDR3 sequence (DNA): TGTGCCAGCCGTGATCAGGGAAGGGAAAAACTGTTTTTT. Encoded protein: CASRDQGREKLFF. V usage is TRBV6-6 and J usage is TRBJ1-4; D possibly corresponds to TRBD1 (5 bases). CDR3 length: 13 amino acids. In germline, CDR1 is MNHNY, CDR2 SVGAGI (reference sequence). The V gene lost 8 bases and the J gene lost 8 bases, with 15 bases spanning the gap.

Only one count was recorded for this clone. This sequence joins TRBV28 and TRBJ1-2; D unclear. This CDR3 region has 14 residues. Germline V CDR1 and CDR2: MDHEN, SYDVKM. V was cut by 6 bases and J by 1 base, with 12 bases left in between. DNA for the CDR3: TGTGCCAGCAGCCCCCTGCGTTATAACTATGGCTACACCTTC. Its protein product is CASSPLRYNYGYTF.

CDR3 sequence (DNA): TGTGCCAGCAGTGAAGGGGGGAGGGGGAGACCCCAAGAGACCCAGTACTTC. The encoded protein is CASSEGGRGRPQETQYF. This chain uses TRBV6-1 with TRBJ2-5, with D possibly TRBD2 on 7 matching bases. The CDR3 extends over 17 amino acids. The germline gives CDR1 MNHNS, CDR2 SASEGT. V was cut by 1 base and J by 1 base, with 16 bases left in between.

The V and J genes are TRBV5-5 and TRBJ2-3, with 8 bases that match TRBD2. The CDR3 loop spans 12 amino acids. Germline values: CDR1 SGHKS, CDR2 YYEKEE (reference sequence). V was clipped by 4 bases and J by 6 bases; unmatched bases: 1. CDR3 sequence: CASSPGGDTQYF. The CDR3 DNA is TGTGCCAGCAGCCCGGGGGGGGATACGCAGTATTTT.

The chain couples TRBV14 to TRBJ2-3, with 10 bases identical to TRBD2. The CDR3 runs 16 residues. Per the germline V gene, CDR1 is SGHDN and CDR2 is FVKESK. The V gene end was trimmed by 4 bases and the J gene end by 4 bases; junction bases not matched to a gene: 8. CDR3 DNA: TGTGCCAGCAGCCGCAGCGGGGGGGCCGTCTCAGATACGCAGTATTTT. This codes for CASSRSGGAVSDTQYF. Drawing the rest from reference TRBV14 and TRBJ2-3, the complete variable domain is EAGVTQFPSHSVIEKGQTVTLRCDPISGHDNLYWYRRVMGKEIKFLLHFVKESKQDESGMPNNRFLAERTGGTYSTLKVQPAELEDSGVYFCASSRSGGAVSDTQYFGPGTRLTVL.

The rearrangement joins TRBV6-5 to TRBJ1-2; 7 bases are shared with TRBD1. V shed 6 bases and J 6 bases; nucleotides not matched to a gene: 7. This CDR3 is 13 amino acids long. Germline CDR1 MNHEY, CDR2 SVGAGI. CDR3 sequence: CASRSTGSNGYTF. The CDR3 DNA reads as TGTGCCAGCAGATCGACAGGGTCTAATGGCTACACCTTC.

The chain has TRBV18 and TRBJ1-1, with D perhaps matching TRBD1 (6 bases). Trimming cost V 3 bases and J 0 bases, with 14 bases left between them. There are 16 residues in the CDR3. Germline CDR1 reads KGHSH; CDR2 reads LQKENI. The CDR3 DNA follows: TGTGCCAGCTCACCCTCAACAGACAGGATGAACACTGAAGCTTTCTTT. Translation: CASSPSTDRMNTEAFF.

As DNA, the CDR3 is TGTGCCAGCAGTTCAATGACAGATAGCAATCAGCCCCAGCATTTT. Its translation: CASSSMTDSNQPQHF. The genes are TRBV27 and TRBJ1-5, with D possibly being TRBD1 (5 bases). Germline V gene sequence: CDR1 MNHEY, CDR2 SMNVEV (reference sequence). This CDR3 region has 15 residues. Trimming removed 4 bases at V and 0 bases at J, with 10 bases between.

The chain joins TRBV4-1 to TRBJ2-1; 10 bases match TRBD1. Germline lookup yields CDR1 MGHRA and CDR2 YSYEKL. V lost 1 base to trimming and J lost 10 bases; unmatched junction nucleotides: 4. This CDR3 has 14 amino acids. The CDR3 sequence is CASSQAGTGVEQFF. The CDR3 nucleotides read TGCGCCAGCAGCCAAGCCGGGACAGGGGTGGAGCAGTTCTTC.

V usage is TRBV5-4 and J usage is TRBJ2-1; no clear D. CDR1 and CDR2 from the germline V gene are SGHNT and YYREEE (reference sequence). Between the trimmed V and J ends, which lost 1 base and 15 bases, there was a span of 14 bases. This CDR3 is 12 amino acids long. CDR3 DNA: TGTGCCAGCAGCTTGAGAGACTCTAGTGGGTTCTTC. Protein: CASSLRDSSGFF.

This sequence joins TRBV27 and TRBJ1-1; D not certain. Germline loops: CDR1 MNHEY, CDR2 SMNVEV (reference sequence). V was cut by 2 bases and J by 1 base, with 20 bases left in between. There are 18 residues in the CDR3. CDR3 bases: TGTGCCAGCAGTTTAACCCCGCCCCGTCTGTCCGGGAACACTGAAGCTTTCTTT. This gives the protein CASSLTPPRLSGNTEAFF.

The chain is built from TRBV6-5 and TRBJ1-1; TRBD1 is a possible D gene (5 bases). Looked up from germline, CDR1 is MNHEY and CDR2 is SVGAGI. The CDR3 is 14 amino acids. V shed 2 bases and J shed 3 bases, with 10 bases lying between them. For the CDR3, the DNA is TGTGCCAGCAGTTACAGGGGTGAAGACACTGAAGCTTTCTTT. It specifies CASSYRGEDTEAFF.

This chain uses TRBV3-1 (or the pseudogene TRBV3-2) with TRBJ2-1; D not certain. This CDR3 is 14 amino acids long. Germline lookup yields CDR1 LGHDT and CDR2 YNNKEL (reference sequence). With 1 base removed from V and 4 bases from J, the gap between germline ends came to 8 bases. Here the CDR3 reads CASSQGRQYNEQFF. CDR3 nucleotides: TGTGCCAGCAGCCAAGGCCGACAATACAATGAGCAGTTCTTC.

The CDR3 reads CASGADGSNQPQHF. The CDR3 coding sequence is TGTGCCAGCGGAGCGGACGGTAGCAATCAGCCCCAGCATTTT. This chain joins TRBV5-6 and TRBJ1-5; unclear D gene. The V end lost 7 bases, the J end lost 0 bases, and 11 bases lay between the germline ends. Germline CDR1 and CDR2: SGHDT and YYEEEE. The CDR3 loop spans 14 amino acids.

The chain is built from TRBV12-3 or TRBV12-4 and TRBJ1-5, with D unresolved. Trimming removed 6 bases at V and 5 bases at J, with 8 bases between. CDR3 size: 12 residues. This CDR3 is CASRAGDQPQHF. The CDR3 coding sequence is TGTGCCAGCAGGGCCGGGGATCAGCCCCAGCATTTT.

The chain recombines TRBV5-8 with TRBJ2-1; 7 nucleotides align to TRBD2. This CDR3 is built from 15 residues. Germline CDR1 and CDR2: SGHTS and YDEGEE. The V gene end was trimmed by 0 bases and the J gene end by 5 bases; junction bases not matched to a gene: 5. CDR3 sequence: CASSLGLAVNNEQFF. The DNA of the CDR3 is TGTGCCAGCAGCTTGGGCCTAGCGGTAAACAATGAGCAGTTCTTC.

V and J are TRBV18 and TRBJ1-6, with TRBD1 matching 9 bases. Germline assignment: CDR1 KGHSH and CDR2 LQKENI. The V and J ends lost 3 bases and 7 bases, in that order; junction bases with no gene match: 7. The CDR3 consists of 16 residues. The CDR3 DNA reads as TGTGCCAGCTCACCGTTCGCACAGGGGGCAAATTCACCCCTCCACTTT. Its translation is CASSPFAQGANSPLHF.

The V and J genes are TRBV7-9 and TRBJ1-4, with 7 bases aligning to TRBD1. Trimming cost V 6 bases and J 0 bases; bases outside gene matches: 4. The length of the CDR3 is 15 residues. Germline CDR1 and CDR2: SEHNR and FQNEAQ (reference sequence). The CDR3 nucleotides read TGTGCCAGCAGACCCGACAGGGCAACTAATGAAAAACTGTTTTTT. Its protein product is CASRPDRATNEKLFF.

V is TRBV28 and J is TRBJ2-1; tentatively, D is TRBD1 (5 bases). The CDR3 consists of 14 residues. V dropped 6 bases and J dropped 4 bases, with 13 bases sitting between them. CDR1 and CDR2 from the germline V gene are MDHEN and SYDVKM. CDR3 bases: TGTGCCAGCAGCCGACCTCAGGGATACAATGAGCAGTTCTTC. Encoded protein: CASSRPQGYNEQFF.

The chain recombines TRBV19 with TRBJ2-7; D is possibly TRBD2 (7 bases). The CDR3 is 15 amino acids. Trimming removed 3 bases at V and 1 base at J, with 13 bases between. Germline CDR1 and CDR2: LNHDA and SQIVND (reference sequence). The CDR3 DNA follows: TGTGCCAGTAGTATCGGGGGAGGGGGTTCCTACGAGCAGTACTTC. It yields the protein CASSIGGGGSYEQYF.

The rearrangement links TRBV7-9 to TRBJ1-1, with D perhaps matching TRBD1 (5 bases). Between the trimmed V and J ends, which lost 5 bases and 4 bases, there was a span of 20 bases. Germline V gene data show CDR1 as SEHNR and CDR2 as FQNEAQ (reference sequence). The CDR3 is made up of 16 amino acids. In DNA, the CDR3 is TGTGCCAGCAGCCCCACAGCTGGGGCCCTGAGCACTGAAGCTTTCTTT. This translates into CASSPTAGALSTEAFF.

This sequence joins TRBV27 and TRBJ1-4; 7 nucleotides align to TRBD1. The germline V gene encodes CDR1 MNHEY and CDR2 SMNVEV (reference sequence). The ends lost 6 bases at V and 3 bases at J; junction bases unmatched: 7. The CDR3 spans 15 residues. CDR3 in amino acids: CASRPQGTANEKLFF. CDR3 sequence (DNA): TGTGCCAGCAGACCACAGGGGACGGCTAATGAAAAACTGTTTTTT.

This chain links TRBV19 with TRBJ2-2; no firm D call. Germline V gene sequence: CDR1 LNHDA, CDR2 SQIVND (reference sequence). This CDR3 has 15 amino acids. Trimming cost V 6 bases and J 3 bases, with 14 bases left between them. In DNA form, the CDR3 reads TGTGCCAGTAGCCCGCGCCAGGCCCACACCGGGGAGCTGTTTTTT. Amino acids: CASSPRQAHTGELFF.

The chain is built from TRBV27 and TRBJ2-1; 10 nucleotides line up with TRBD2. This CDR3 has 17 amino acids. The ends lost 3 bases at V and 7 bases at J; junction bases unmatched: 12. The germline V gene encodes CDR1 MNHEY and CDR2 SMNVEV (reference sequence). This CDR3 reads CASSLSRGTSVQNEQFF. The CDR3 nucleotides are TGTGCCAGCAGTTTGTCTCGGGGGACTAGCGTCCAGAATGAGCAGTTCTTC.

V and J are TRBV18 and TRBJ1-4; no firm D call. The CDR3 is made up of 13 amino acids. Germline CDR1 is KGHSH and CDR2 is LQKENI. The V end lost 5 bases, the J end lost 4 bases, and 8 bases lay between the germline ends. DNA for the CDR3: TGTGCCAGCTCAGACACACGTAATGAAAAACTGTTTTTT. Translated: CASSDTRNEKLFF.

The chain is built from TRBV5-1 and TRBJ1-1; possibly TRBD1 for D (5 bases). The V end was cut by 4 bases, the J end by 8 bases, with 9 bases between. Germline-derived CDR1 and CDR2 are SGHRS and YFSETQ. The CDR3 is 11 residues long. The chain's CDR3 is CASSLDSEAFF. The CDR3 nucleotides read TGCGCCAGCAGCCTCGACAGCGAAGCTTTCTTT. The full variable domain, with the rest looked up from reference TRBV5-1 and TRBJ1-1, is KAGVTQTPRYLIKTRGQQVTLSCSPISGHRSVSWYQQTPGQGLQFLFEYFSETQRNKGNFPGRFSGRQFSNSRSEMNVSTLELGDSALYLCASSLDSEAFFGQGTRLTVV.

The chain employs TRBV30 and TRBJ2-1; no firm D call. Trimming shortened V by 0 bases and J by 8 bases, and 11 bases separated the two germline ends. This CDR3 is 13 amino acids long. The germline CDR1 and CDR2 sequences are GTSNPN and SVGIG (reference sequence). For the CDR3, the DNA is TGTGCCTGGAGTGTAGAAACCGAGGATGAGCAGTTCTTC. This sequence encodes CAWSVETEDEQFF.